A single sample gave rise to the 23 T cell receptor delta chains below, sequenced in a study of γδ T cells in repeated Plasmodium falciparum infection. TCRdb re-called the multiplex PCR reads using CATT. The sample holds around 50,000 delta-chain clones, roughly 2% seen once. Flow sorting of PBMC yielded separate Vgamma9/Vdelta2+ and Vdelta2-negative gammadelta T cell populations for bulk repertoire analysis. Sequencing was carried out using gamma-delta T cells from blood. Receptors were obtained from a pool of human donors (malaria-infected and uninfected, not separated).

About this clone itself: With only one base between it and a far larger clone, this is likely a read error. Other DNA sequences in the same sample also yield this CDR3. This chain links TRDV1 with TRDJ1; 7 nucleotides align to TRDD2. In the absence of a J gene in TCRdb, the DNA was matched to germline to assign it here. CDR3 length: 22 amino acids. CDR1 is TSWWSYY and CDR2 is QGS in the germline V gene. V dropped 2 bases and J dropped 2; count of bases not matched to a gene: 26. The CDR3 sequence: CALGECYFPSLKTLGKTDKLIF. For the CDR3, the DNA is TGTGCTCTTGGGGAATGTTATTTTCCTTCCTTGAAGACTCTGGGCAAAACCGATAAACTCATCTTT.

This clone was observed at least ten times. Only one base separates this from a far larger clonotype, so it likely reflects a read error. This same CDR3 is encoded by further DNA sequences in the sample. The rearrangement joins TRDV3 to TRDJ1; 11 positions agree with TRDD3. Here the J gene was assigned by germline matching of the DNA, as TCRdb has none. V trimming: 5 bases; J trimming: 2 bases; junction bases outside the gene matches: 19. The germline gives CDR1 TVYSNPD, CDR2 GDNSRS (reference sequence). CDR3 length equals 18 residues. The CDR3 loop reads CALGLNWGISWRTDKLIF. Here the CDR3 DNA reads TGTGCCCTGGGACTAAACTGGGGGATATCGTGGAGGACCGATAAACTCATCTTT.

The table lists this clone with many counts. The TCRdb record carries a much larger clone's protein, which differs from this DNA's translation at residue 3; a read error is the likely cause, and the protein listed here is the DNA translation. The V and J genes are TRDV2 and TRDJ1, with 11 bases that match TRDD3. The CDR3 covers 16 residues. Germline values: CDR1 GEAIGNYY, CDR2 EKD. The CDR3 loop is CARDLLGDRYTDKLIF. In nucleotides, the CDR3 is TGTGCCCGTGACTTACTGGGGGATAGGTACACCGATAAACTCATCTTT.

This clone was detected only a few times. The genes are TRDV1 and TRDJ1; 8 nucleotides align to TRDD3. The CDR3 runs 17 residues. Germline trimming cut 4 bases from V and 6 bases from J; bases unmatched to any gene: 16. Germline CDR1 reads TSWWSYY; CDR2 reads QGS. The CDR3: CALGGPLPHWGDYKLIF. CDR3 nucleotide sequence: TGTGCTCTTGGGGGACCACTTCCACACTGGGGGGACTATAAACTCATCTTT.

This clone was counted a few times. A far larger clone is just one base off, so this is likely a read error. It is unclear where the CDR3 begins or ends on the DNA, so no DNA is shown, and the CDR3 is as TCRdb lists it. Other DNA variants within this sample encode the same CDR3. The J segment was not called; the V segment is TRDV1; the table's TRDD3 call for D was not verified on the DNA. A total of 22 residues make up the CDR3, ends included. CDR1 is TSWWSYY, CDR2 QGS, per germline. CDR3: CALGELWEGLPRLPPYWGKLIF.

This clone was counted only a few times. The TCRdb protein comes from a much larger clone and disagrees with this DNA's translation at residue 19, likely due to a read error; the protein given here is derived from the DNA. The J gene was not called, though the V gene is TRDV1; the table gives TRDD3 as D, unverified against the DNA. The CDR3 is 20 residues long. In germline, CDR1 is TSWWSYY, CDR2 QGS. The CDR3 coding sequence is TGTGCTCTTGGGGAACGACCCCCCCGCTGGGGGATATATTCCACCGATAAACTCACCTTT. Translation: CALGERPPRWGIYSTDKLTF.

This clone was seen repeatedly, ten times or more. The rearrangement links TRDV1 to TRDJ1, with 8 positions matching TRDD3. CDR1 and CDR2 (germline): TSWWSYY, QGS. This CDR3 has 19 residues. Trimming cost V 1 base and J 0 bases; bases outside gene matches: 13. The CDR3 bases are TGTGCTCTTGGGGAACCCCTCGGCGTACTGGGGGCCTACACCGATAAACTCATCTTT. Protein sequence: CALGEPLGVLGAYTDKLIF.

This clone was counted only a few times. A single base is all that separates this from a far larger clone, so a read error is likely. Other DNA sequences of this sample code for an identical CDR3. The chain links TRDV3 to TRDJ1; TRDD3 agrees at 8 bases. Matching the DNA to germline supplied the J gene, which TCRdb does not give. CDR1 is TVYSNPD, CDR2 GDNSRS, per germline (reference sequence). This CDR3 has 20 amino acids. The junction had 21 bases not matched to a gene; V was cut back by 0 bases and J by 0 bases. CDR3 loop: CAFSPPTLTGGRPYTDKLIF. The DNA of the CDR3 is TGTGCCTTTAGTCCTCCCACCTTGACTGGGGGTAGACCGTACACCGATAAACTCATCTTT.

This clone was counted ten times or more. This DNA translates differently at residue 9 from the TCRdb protein, which is that of a much larger clone; a read error is likely, and the protein shown is the DNA's own translation. The V and J genes are TRDV1 and TRDJ1; 11 positions match TRDD3. Because TCRdb records no J gene, it was assigned here through a match of the DNA to germline. Trimming at V came to 5 bases and at J to 0 bases, leaving 20 bases not matched to a gene. CDR3 length: 21 amino acids. Germline V gene lookup returns CDR1 TSWWSYY and CDR2 QGS. The CDR3 DNA reads as TGTGCTCTTGGGTCCTGCCTGCCGTGCTGGGGGATACCACGTTACACCGATAAACTCATCTTT. Translation gives CALGSCLPCWGIPRYTDKLIF.

This clone has a count of ten or more. TCRdb lists the protein of a much larger clone for this DNA, which differs at residue 19, so this is likely a read error; the protein given here is translated from the DNA itself. The chain employs TRDV1 and TRDJ4; the D gene is possibly TRDD2 (8 bases). The CDR3 covers 21 residues. In germline, CDR1 is TSWWSYY, CDR2 QGS. Here the CDR3 DNA reads TGTGCTCTTGGGCCTTACTTCCTACACGTACTGGGGATCGCAATGGCCAGACCCCCGATCTTT. It translates to CALGPYFLHVLGIAMARPPIF.

This clone was counted between two and nine times. TCRdb shows a much larger clone's protein in place of this DNA's translation, and the two differ at residue 12, likely through a read error; the protein shown is translated from the DNA. V and J are TRAV38-2/DV8 and TRDJ1, with TRDD3 identical over 12 bases. The J gene, absent from TCRdb, was called here by matching the DNA to germline. The CDR3 is 26 amino acids. In germline, CDR1 is TSESDYY, CDR2 QEAYKQQN. With V trimmed by 6 bases and J by 3 bases, 39 bases remained unmatched. The CDR3 DNA is TGTGCTTATACGGGGCCGCCCTCCACTCAGCCCCATACTGGGGGATACCATACGACGGGTCCCGATAAACTCATCTTT. Its translation: CAYTGPPSTQPHTGGYHTTGPDKLIF.

This clone was found a few times. This clone may be a read error of a much larger clone one base away. V gene TRDV1 combines with J gene TRDJ1; D ambiguous. TCRdb is silent on the J gene; assignment here came from matching the DNA to germline. This CDR3 is built from 15 residues. Germline lookup yields CDR1 TSWWSYY and CDR2 QGS. Trimming left V 3 bases short and J 9 bases short, with 20 bases between. This CDR3 is CALGDPSGGILELIF. The DNA of the CDR3 is TGTGCTCTTGGGGATCCCTCCGGCGGAATTCTGGAACTCATCTTT.

This clone has only a few counts. The TCRdb protein, from a much larger clone, departs from this DNA's translation at residue 5, likely by read error; the protein shown derives from the DNA. CDR3 DNA sequence: TGTGCCTTTATAGAACTACCCTTACAAACCCTTACTGGGGGACTCATCTTT. Its translation: CAFIELPLQTLTGGLIF. The chain has TRDV3 and TRDJ1, with 8 bases that match TRDD3. The J gene is not listed in TCRdb, so it was assigned here from a DNA match to germline. The germline V gene has CDR1 TVYSNPD and CDR2 GDNSRS (reference sequence). The V gene end was trimmed by 1 base and the J gene end by 10 bases; junction bases not matched to a gene: 23. This CDR3 comprises 17 residues.

This clone came up a few times. The amino acid sequence in TCRdb belongs to a much larger clone and departs from this DNA's translation at residue 5, likely a sequencing read error; the sequence shown is translated from the DNA. The chain is built from TRAV38-2/DV8 and TRDJ1; 8 bases are shared with TRDD3. In the absence of a J gene in TCRdb, the DNA was matched to germline to assign it here. The germline CDR1 and CDR2 sequences are TSESDYY and QEAYKQQN. This CDR3 is built from 22 residues. The V gene end was trimmed by 4 bases and the J gene end by 0 bases; junction bases not matched to a gene: 26. For the CDR3, the DNA is TGTGCTTATAGGGCCTCGGGGTGGGGGATGAACGTACCCCTACTGTACACCGATAAACTCATCTTT. Translated: CAYRASGWGMNVPLLYTDKLIF.

Note on this clone: This likely reflects a read error, since a far larger clone is one base away. The sample carries other DNA sequences with the same CDR3. The V gene call reads TRDV3; no J gene was called; the table's D call, TRDD3, was not checked against the DNA. The CDR3 covers 13 residues. The germline V gene has CDR1 TVYSNPD and CDR2 GDNSRS (reference sequence). CDR3 protein: CALSLWGPHKLIF. CDR3 sequence (DNA): TGTGCCTTAAGTCTCTGGGGGCCTCATAAACTCATCTTC.

Regarding this clone: The mismatch at residue 3 between this DNA's translation and the TCRdb protein of a much larger clone likely reflects a read error; the protein shown is translated from the DNA. The chain couples TRAV36/DV7 to TRDJ1; TRDD3 aligns across 9 bases. As TCRdb names no J gene, one was assigned here on the basis of a DNA match to germline. Germline V gene data show CDR1 as VTNFRS and CDR2 as LTSSGIE (reference sequence). With 6 bases clipped from V and 0 bases from J, the junction kept 9 bases outside the gene matches. This CDR3 region has 15 residues. CDR3 in amino acids: CAAWTGGRYTDKLIF. Written as DNA, the CDR3 is TGTGCTGCGTGGACTGGGGGACGGTACACCGATAAACTCATCTTT.

This clone has more than one count but fewer than ten. This likely traces to a read error, being one base from a far larger clone. The sample holds other DNA sequences that translate to the same CDR3. CDR3 nucleotide sequence: TGTGCTCTTGGGGAACTTCCCTTCAGGTACTGGGGGACCTCGTACACTGATAAACTCATCTTT. Its protein is CALGELPFRYWGTSYTDKLIF. This chain joins TRDV1 and TRDJ1; the match to TRDD3 covers 9 bases. Matching the DNA to germline supplied the J gene, which TCRdb does not give. CDR1 is TSWWSYY and CDR2 is QGS in the germline V gene. CDR3 length equals 21 residues.

This clone has only a few counts. TCRdb's protein for this DNA is that of a much larger clone and differs from the translation at residue 9, likely a read error; the protein shown is the DNA translation. This chain uses TRDV2 with TRDJ1, with TRDD3 identical over 9 bases. The J gene, missing from TCRdb, was assigned here through DNA to germline matching. Germline V gene lookup returns CDR1 GEAIGNYY and CDR2 EKD. The CDR3 is 16 residues long. Trimming at V came to 6 bases and at J to 4 bases, leaving 14 bases not matched to a gene. The CDR3 coding sequence is TGTGCCTGTCTGGGGGATCCCCGGCCGGAAGGCGATAAACTCATCTTT. Translating gives CACLGDPRPEGDKLIF.

This clone was detected many times. TCRdb's protein for this DNA is that of a much larger clone and differs from the translation at residue 9, likely a read error; the protein shown is the DNA translation. V is TRDV3 and J is TRDJ1, with TRDD3 as a possible D gene (6 bases). TCRdb supplies no J gene; here it was assigned by aligning the nucleotide sequence to germline. This CDR3 comprises 17 residues. Looked up from germline, CDR1 is TVYSNPD and CDR2 is GDNSRS (reference sequence). The CDR3 DNA reads TGTGCTCAAAGGTTAAGGACTGGGAGACCCTACACCGATAAACTCATCTTT. Translation: CAQRLRTGRPYTDKLIF.

In the case of this clone: TCRdb records a much larger clone's protein for this DNA, with a difference at residue 19 that likely arises from a read error; the protein given is the translation of the DNA. The chain recombines TRDV1 with TRDJ1; 10 nucleotides agree with TRDD3. In the absence of a J gene in TCRdb, the DNA was matched to germline to assign it here. Germline V lookup: CDR1 TSWWSYY, CDR2 QGS. The CDR3 is 22 amino acids. CDR3 sequence: CALGGPPSVLGDVAGVIDRLIF. The CDR3 coding sequence is TGTGCTCTTGGGGGCCCGCCATCTGTACTGGGGGATGTTGCCGGGGTGATCGATAGACTCATCTTT.

This clone was picked up a small number of times. The TCRdb protein, from a much larger clone, departs from this DNA's translation at residue 7, likely by read error; the protein shown derives from the DNA. This chain connects TRDV1 to TRDJ1; 9 bases line up with TRDD3. This CDR3 is 21 amino acids long. The J segment lost 0 bases and the V segment lost 1 base, leaving 18 bases of the junction unmatched. Germline V gene lookup returns CDR1 TSWWSYY and CDR2 QGS. The CDR3: CALGEPLLQVLGEKYTDKLIF. The CDR3 nucleotides read TGTGCTCTTGGGGAACCCCTCCTCCAAGTACTGGGGGAGAAGTACACCGATAAACTCATCTTT.

The sample holds many counts of this clone. The rearrangement links TRDV2 to TRDJ1, with 9 bases fitting TRDD3. TCRdb gives no J gene; it was assigned here by matching the DNA to germline. V trimming: 0 bases; J trimming: 0 bases; junction bases outside the gene matches: 25. The CDR3 runs 23 residues. CDR1 and CDR2 from the germline V gene are GEAIGNYY and EKD. CDR3 nucleotide sequence: TGTGCCTGTGACACCTTGAATACTGGGGGACCACCGAACTTAATAACGTACACCGATAAACTCATCTTT. It specifies CACDTLNTGGPPNLITYTDKLIF.

The table lists this clone with a few counts. The mismatch at residue 3 between this DNA's translation and the TCRdb protein of a much larger clone likely reflects a read error; the protein shown is translated from the DNA. V gene TRDV1 combines with J gene TRDJ1; a weak D match, TRDD3 (6 bases). Germline V gene sequence: CDR1 TSWWSYY, CDR2 QGS. The CDR3 is made up of 25 amino acids. The CDR3 protein is CAPGEPYLPFRYGVGTLRYTDKLIF. As DNA, the CDR3 is TGTGCTCCTGGGGAACCCTATCTCCCCTTTCGATACGGGGTGGGGACCTTACGGTACACCGATAAACTCATCTTT.